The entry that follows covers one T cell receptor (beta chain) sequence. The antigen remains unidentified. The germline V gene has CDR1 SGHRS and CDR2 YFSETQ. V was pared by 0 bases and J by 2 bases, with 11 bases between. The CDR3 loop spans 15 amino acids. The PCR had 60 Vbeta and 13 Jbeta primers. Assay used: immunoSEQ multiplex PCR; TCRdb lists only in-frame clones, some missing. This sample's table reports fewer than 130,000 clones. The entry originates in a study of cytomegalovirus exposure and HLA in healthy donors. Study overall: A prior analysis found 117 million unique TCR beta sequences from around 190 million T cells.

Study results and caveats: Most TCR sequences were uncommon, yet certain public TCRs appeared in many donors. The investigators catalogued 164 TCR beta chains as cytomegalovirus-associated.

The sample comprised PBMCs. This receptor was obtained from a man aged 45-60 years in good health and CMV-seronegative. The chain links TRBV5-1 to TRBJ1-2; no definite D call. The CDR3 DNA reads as TGCGCCAGCAGCTTGGAAAGTCAGGCAAACTATGGCTACACCTTC. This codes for CASSLESQANYGYTF.